This entry concerns a single T cell receptor beta chain. Its antigen is not known. This entry is derived from a study of Tregs in tolerant kidney transplant recipients. CD4+CD25+CD127- Tregs, CD4+CD25- non-Tregs, CD4 and CD8 cells were sorted. General observations from the study: Expanding Tregs on activated donor B cells appeared to best identify donor-specific TCRbeta clones. The small number of patients limits these findings pending further validation.

Some clones are missing from TCRdb's copy, which holds only in-frame ones; the method was immunoSEQ multiplex PCR. The profile shows some 240,000 clones, about 80% of them singletons. J gave up 4 bases and V 3 bases, and 9 bases lay outside the gene matches. The CDR3 has 15 residues. Per the germline V gene, CDR1 is SGHNT and CDR2 is YYREEE (reference sequence). Sample: CD4+ T cells from blood. The clonotype originates from a human donor in good health. The gene calls are TRBV5-4 and TRBJ2-5; 7 nucleotides align to TRBD2. The CDR3 protein is CASSSVTSSTETQYF. In nucleotides, the CDR3 is TGTGCCAGCAGCTCGGTGACTAGCTCTACAGAGACCCAGTACTTC.